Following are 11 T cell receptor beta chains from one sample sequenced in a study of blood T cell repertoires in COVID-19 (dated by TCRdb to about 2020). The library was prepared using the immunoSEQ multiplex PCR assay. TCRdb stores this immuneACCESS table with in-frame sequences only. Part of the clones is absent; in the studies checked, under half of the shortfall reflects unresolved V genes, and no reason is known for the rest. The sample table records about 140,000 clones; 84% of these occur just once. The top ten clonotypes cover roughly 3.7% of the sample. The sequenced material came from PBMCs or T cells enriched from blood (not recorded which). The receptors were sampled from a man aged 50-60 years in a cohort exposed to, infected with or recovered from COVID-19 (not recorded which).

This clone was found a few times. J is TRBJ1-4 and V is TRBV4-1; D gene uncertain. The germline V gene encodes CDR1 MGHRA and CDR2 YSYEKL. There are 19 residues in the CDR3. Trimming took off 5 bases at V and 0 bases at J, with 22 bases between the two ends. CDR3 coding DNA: TGCGCCAGCAGCACTAGTGTTGGCAGACGGCTTGCAACTAATGAAAAACTGTTTTTT. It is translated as CASSTSVGRRLATNEKLFF.

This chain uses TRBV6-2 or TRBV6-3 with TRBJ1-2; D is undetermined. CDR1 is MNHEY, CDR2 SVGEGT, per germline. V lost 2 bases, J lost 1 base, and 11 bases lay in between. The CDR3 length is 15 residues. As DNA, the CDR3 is TGTGCCAGCAGTTACGGAATAGACAATAACTATGGCTACACCTTC. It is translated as CASSYGIDNNYGYTF.

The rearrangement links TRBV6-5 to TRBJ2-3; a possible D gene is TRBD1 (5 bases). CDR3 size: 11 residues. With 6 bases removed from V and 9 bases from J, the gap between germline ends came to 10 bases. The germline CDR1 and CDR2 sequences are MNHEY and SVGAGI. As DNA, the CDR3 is TGTGCCAGCAGAAAGGGGAAAACGCAGTATTTT. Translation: CASRKGKTQYF.

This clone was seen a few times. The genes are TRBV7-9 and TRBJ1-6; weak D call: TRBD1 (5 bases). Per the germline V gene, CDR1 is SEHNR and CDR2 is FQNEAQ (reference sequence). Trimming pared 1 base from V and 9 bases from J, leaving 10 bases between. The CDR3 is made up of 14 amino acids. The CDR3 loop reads CASSLGQGSSPLHF. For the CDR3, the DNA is TGTGCCAGCAGCTTAGGGCAGGGAAGTTCACCCCTCCACTTT.

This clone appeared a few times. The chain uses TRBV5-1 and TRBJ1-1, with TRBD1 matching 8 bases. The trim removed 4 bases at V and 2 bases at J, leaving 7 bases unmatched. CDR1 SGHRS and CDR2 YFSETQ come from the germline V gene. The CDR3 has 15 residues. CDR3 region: CASSRGTGTNTEAFF. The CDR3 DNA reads TGCGCCAGCAGCAGAGGGACAGGAACTAACACTGAAGCTTTCTTT.

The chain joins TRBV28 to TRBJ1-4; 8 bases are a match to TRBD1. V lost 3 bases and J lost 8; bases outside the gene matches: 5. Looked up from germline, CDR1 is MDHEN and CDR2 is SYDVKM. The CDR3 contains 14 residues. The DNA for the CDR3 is TGTGCCAGCAGTTTCCCCGGACAGGGAGAAAAACTGTTTTTT. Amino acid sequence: CASSFPGQGEKLFF. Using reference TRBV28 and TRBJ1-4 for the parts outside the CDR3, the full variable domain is DVKVTQSSRYLVKRTGEKVFLECVQDMDHENMFWYRQDPGLGLRLIYFSYDVKMKEKGDIPEGYSVSREKKERFSLILESASTNQTSMYLCASSFPGQGEKLFFGSGTQLSVL.

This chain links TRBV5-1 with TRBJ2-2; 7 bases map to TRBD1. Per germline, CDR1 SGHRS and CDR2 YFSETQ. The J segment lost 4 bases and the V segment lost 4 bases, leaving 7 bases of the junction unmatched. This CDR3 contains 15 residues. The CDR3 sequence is CASSLGGAGTGELFF. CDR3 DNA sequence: TGCGCCAGCAGCCTAGGGGGCGCGGGCACCGGGGAGCTGTTTTTT. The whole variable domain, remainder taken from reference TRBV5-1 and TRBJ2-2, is KAGVTQTPRYLIKTRGQQVTLSCSPISGHRSVSWYQQTPGQGLQFLFEYFSETQRNKGNFPGRFSGRQFSNSRSEMNVSTLELGDSALYLCASSLGGAGTGELFFGEGSRLTVL.

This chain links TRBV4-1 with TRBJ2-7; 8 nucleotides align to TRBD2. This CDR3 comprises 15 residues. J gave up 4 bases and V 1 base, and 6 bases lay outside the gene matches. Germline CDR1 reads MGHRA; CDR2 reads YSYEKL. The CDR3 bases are TGCGCCAGCAGCCAAGCTCCCCTAGCGGGTTACGAGCAGTACTTC. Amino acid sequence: CASSQAPLAGYEQYF.

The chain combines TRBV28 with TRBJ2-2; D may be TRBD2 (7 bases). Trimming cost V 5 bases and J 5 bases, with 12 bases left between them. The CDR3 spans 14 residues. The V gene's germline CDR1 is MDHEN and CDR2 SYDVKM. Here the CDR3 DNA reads TGTGCCAGCAGTGGCGGGGGCGGAACCGGGGAGCTGTTTTTT. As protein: CASSGGGGTGELFF.

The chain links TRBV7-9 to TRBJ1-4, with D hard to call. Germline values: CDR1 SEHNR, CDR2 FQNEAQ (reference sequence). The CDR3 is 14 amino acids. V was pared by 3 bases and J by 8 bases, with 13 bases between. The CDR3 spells CASSLELGVEKLFF. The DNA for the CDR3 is TGTGCCAGCAGCTTGGAGCTCGGGGTAGAAAAACTGTTTTTT.

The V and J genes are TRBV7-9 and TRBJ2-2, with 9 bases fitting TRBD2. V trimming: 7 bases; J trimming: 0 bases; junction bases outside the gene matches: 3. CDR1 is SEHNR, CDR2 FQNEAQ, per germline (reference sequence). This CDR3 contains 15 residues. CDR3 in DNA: TGTGCCAGCACTCCTAGCGGGGCGAACACCGGGGAGCTGTTTTTT. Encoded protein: CASTPSGANTGELFF.